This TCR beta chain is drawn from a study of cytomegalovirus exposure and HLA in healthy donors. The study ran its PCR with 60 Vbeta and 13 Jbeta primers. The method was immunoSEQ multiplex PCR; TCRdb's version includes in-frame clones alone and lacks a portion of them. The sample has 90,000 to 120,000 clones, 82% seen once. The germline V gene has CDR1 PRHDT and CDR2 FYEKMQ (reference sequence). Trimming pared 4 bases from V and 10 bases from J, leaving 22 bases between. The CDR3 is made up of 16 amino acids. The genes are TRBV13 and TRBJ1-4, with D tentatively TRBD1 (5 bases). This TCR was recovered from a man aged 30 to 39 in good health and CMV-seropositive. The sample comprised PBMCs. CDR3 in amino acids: CASSSTGEGRSRKLFF. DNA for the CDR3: TGTGCCAGCAGCTCCACGGGGGAGGGCAGGTCGAGAAAACTGTTTTTT.